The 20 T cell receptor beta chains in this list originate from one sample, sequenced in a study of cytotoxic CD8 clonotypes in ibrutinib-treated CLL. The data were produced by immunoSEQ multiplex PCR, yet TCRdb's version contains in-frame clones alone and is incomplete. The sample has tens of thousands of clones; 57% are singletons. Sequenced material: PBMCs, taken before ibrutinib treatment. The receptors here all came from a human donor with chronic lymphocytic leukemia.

The CDR3 nucleotides are TGTGCCAGTAGTAGGAGACCCCTCCACTTT. The encoded protein is CASSRRPLHF. The chain links TRBV19 to TRBJ1-6, with D unclear. The germline CDR1 and CDR2 sequences are LNHDA and SQIVND (reference sequence). The CDR3 is made up of 10 amino acids. The V end lost 4 bases, the J end lost 12 bases, and 4 bases lay between the germline ends.

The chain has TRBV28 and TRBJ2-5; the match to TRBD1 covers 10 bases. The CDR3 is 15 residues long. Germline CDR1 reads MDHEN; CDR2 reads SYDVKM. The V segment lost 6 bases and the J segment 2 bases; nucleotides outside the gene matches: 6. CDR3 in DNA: TGTGCCAGCAGACGAGGGGGACAGGGGCAAGAGACCCAGTACTTC. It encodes CASRRGGQGQETQYF.

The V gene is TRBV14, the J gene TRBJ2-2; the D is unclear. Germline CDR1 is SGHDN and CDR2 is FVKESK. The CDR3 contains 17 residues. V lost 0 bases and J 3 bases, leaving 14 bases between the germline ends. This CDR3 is CASSQDLSRRYTGELFF. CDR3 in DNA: TGTGCCAGCAGCCAAGATTTATCCCGAAGATACACCGGGGAGCTGTTTTTT.

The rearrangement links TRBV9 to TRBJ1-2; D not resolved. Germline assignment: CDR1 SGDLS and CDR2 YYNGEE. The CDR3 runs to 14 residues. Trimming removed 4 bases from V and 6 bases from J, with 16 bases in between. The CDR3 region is CASSHPNGGNGYTF. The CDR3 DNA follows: TGTGCCAGCAGCCATCCAAACGGAGGAAATGGCTACACCTTC. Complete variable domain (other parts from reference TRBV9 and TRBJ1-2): DSGVTQTPKHLITATGQRVTLRCSPRSGDLSVYWYQQSLDQGLQFLIQYYNGEERAKGNILERFSAQQFPDLHSELNLSSLELGDSALYFCASSHPNGGNGYTFGSGTRLTVV.

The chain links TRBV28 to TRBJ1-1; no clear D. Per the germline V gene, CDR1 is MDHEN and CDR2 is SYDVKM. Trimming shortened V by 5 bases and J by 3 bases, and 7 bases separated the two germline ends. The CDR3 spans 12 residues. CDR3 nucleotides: TGTGCCAGCAGTACCATACACACTGAAGCTTTCTTT. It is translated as CASSTIHTEAFF.

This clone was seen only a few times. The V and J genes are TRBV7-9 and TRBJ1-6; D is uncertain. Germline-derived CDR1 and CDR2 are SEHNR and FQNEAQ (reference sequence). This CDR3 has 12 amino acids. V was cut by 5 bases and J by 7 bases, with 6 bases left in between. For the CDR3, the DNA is TGTGCCAGCAGCCAGCCCAATTCACCCCTCCACTTT. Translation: CASSQPNSPLHF.

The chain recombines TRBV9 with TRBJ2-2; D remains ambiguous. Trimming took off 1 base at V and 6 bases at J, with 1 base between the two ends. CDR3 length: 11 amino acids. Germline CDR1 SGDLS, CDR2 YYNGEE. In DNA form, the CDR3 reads TGTGCCAGCAGCGTATCCGGGGAGCTGTTTTTT. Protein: CASSVSGELFF.

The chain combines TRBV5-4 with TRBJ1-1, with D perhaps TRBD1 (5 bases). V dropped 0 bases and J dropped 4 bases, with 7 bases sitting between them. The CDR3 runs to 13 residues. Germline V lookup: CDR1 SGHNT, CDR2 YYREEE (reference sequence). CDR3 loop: CASSLGRGTEAFF. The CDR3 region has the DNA TGTGCCAGCAGCTTGGGGAGGGGCACTGAAGCTTTCTTT. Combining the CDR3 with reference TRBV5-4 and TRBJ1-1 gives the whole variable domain ETGVTQSPTHLIKTRGQQVTLRCSSQSGHNTVSWYQQALGQGPQFIFQYYREEENGRGNFPPRFSGLQFPNYSSELNVNALELDDSALYLCASSLGRGTEAFFGQGTRLTVV.

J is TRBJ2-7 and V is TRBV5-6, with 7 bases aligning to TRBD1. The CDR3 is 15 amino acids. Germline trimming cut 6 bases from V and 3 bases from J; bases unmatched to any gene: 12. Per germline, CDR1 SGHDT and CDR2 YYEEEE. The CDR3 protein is CASNLLGQNFYEQYF. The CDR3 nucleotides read TGTGCCAGCAACTTATTGGGACAGAACTTCTACGAGCAGTACTTC.

As DNA, the CDR3 is TGTGCCAGCCTAATAGGGTCAATTCAGTACTTC. This encodes CASLIGSIQYF. V gene TRBV2 combines with J gene TRBJ2-4; D gene uncertain. This CDR3 comprises 11 residues. CDR1 and CDR2 from the germline V gene are SNHLY and FYNNEI. V lost 8 bases to trimming and J lost 10 bases, with 12 bases between them.

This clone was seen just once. Here the CDR3 reads CASSFAVSYEQYF. CDR3 bases: TGTGCCAGCAGTTTCGCCGTCTCCTACGAGCAGTACTTC. This chain joins TRBV27 and TRBJ2-7; the D is unclear. V shed 3 bases and J shed 0 bases, with 6 bases lying between them. CDR1 is MNHEY and CDR2 is SMNVEV in the germline V gene (reference sequence). The length of the CDR3 is 13 residues.

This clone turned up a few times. CDR3 amino acids: CAITAGGAYSSYNEQFF. The CDR3 DNA reads as TGTGCCATCACGGCGGGAGGGGCCTATAGCTCCTACAATGAGCAGTTCTTC. The genes are TRBV10-3 and TRBJ2-1, with TRBD2 identical over 9 bases. The germline CDR1 and CDR2 sequences are ENHRY and SYGVKD. J gave up 0 bases and V 7 bases, and 10 bases lay outside the gene matches. The CDR3 loop spans 17 amino acids.

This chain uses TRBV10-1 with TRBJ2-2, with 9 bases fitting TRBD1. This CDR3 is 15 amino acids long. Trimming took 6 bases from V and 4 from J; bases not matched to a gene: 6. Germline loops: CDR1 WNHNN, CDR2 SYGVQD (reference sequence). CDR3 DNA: TGCGCCAGCAGGGGGGACAGGGATCCCACCGGGGAGCTGTTTTTT. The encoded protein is CASRGDRDPTGELFF.

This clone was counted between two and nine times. CDR3 nucleotides: TGTGCCAGCAGACCTACTAGCGGGGGGCCCGTAGATACGCAGTATTTT. Its protein is CASRPTSGGPVDTQYF. This chain uses TRBV5-5 with TRBJ2-3; 12 nucleotides align to TRBD2. The CDR3 has 16 amino acids. Germline assignment: CDR1 SGHKS and CDR2 YYEKEE (reference sequence). After removal of 5 bases from V and 5 bases from J, the junction contained 9 bases not matched to a gene.

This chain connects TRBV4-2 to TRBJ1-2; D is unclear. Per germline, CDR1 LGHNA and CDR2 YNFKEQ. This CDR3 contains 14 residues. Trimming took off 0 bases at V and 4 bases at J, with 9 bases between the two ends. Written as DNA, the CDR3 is TGTGCCAGCAGCCAAGAGCTAGACCTCTATGGCTACACCTTC. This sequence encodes CASSQELDLYGYTF.

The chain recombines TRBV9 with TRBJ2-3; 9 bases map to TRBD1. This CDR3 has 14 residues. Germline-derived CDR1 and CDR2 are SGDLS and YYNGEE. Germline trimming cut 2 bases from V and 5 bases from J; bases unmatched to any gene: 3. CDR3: CASSVGQGLDTQYF. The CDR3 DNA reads TGTGCCAGCAGCGTGGGACAGGGATTAGATACGCAGTATTTT.

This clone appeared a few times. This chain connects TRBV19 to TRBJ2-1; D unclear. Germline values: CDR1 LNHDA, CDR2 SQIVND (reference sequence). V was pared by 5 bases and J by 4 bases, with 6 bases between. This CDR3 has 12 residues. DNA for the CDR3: TGTGCCAGTAGTCAGCGTTACAATGAGCAGTTCTTC. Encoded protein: CASSQRYNEQFF.

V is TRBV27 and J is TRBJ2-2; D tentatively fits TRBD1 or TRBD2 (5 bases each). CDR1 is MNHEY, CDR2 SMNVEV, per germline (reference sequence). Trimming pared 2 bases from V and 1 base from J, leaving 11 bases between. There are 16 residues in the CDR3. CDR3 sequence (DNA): TGTGCCAGCAGTTTAGTGGGGACCCAGAACACCGGGGAGCTGTTTTTT. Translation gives CASSLVGTQNTGELFF.

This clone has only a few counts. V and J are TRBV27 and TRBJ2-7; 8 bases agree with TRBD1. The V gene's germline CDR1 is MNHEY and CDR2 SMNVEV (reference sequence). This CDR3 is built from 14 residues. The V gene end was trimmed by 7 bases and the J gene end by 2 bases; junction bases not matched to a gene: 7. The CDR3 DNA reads TGTGCCAGCATTCCAGGGGGCTACCCCTACGAGCAGTACTTC. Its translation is CASIPGGYPYEQYF.

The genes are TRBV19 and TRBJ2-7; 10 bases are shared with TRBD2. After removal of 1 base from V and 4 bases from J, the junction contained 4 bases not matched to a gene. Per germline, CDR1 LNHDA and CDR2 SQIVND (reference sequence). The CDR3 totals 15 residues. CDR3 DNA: TGTGCCAGTAGTATAGTGGCTAGCGGGAGTTACGAGCAGTACTTC. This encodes CASSIVASGSYEQYF.